This T cell receptor (beta chain) is from a study of cytomegalovirus exposure and HLA in healthy donors. Study-wide background: When 398 donors were genotyped, approximately 81% of them were found to fall in the Caucasian-associated ancestry cluster. General study findings and limits: The authors confirmed in vitro that a few CMV-associated chains were specific for CMV antigens. Cytomegalovirus status was reportedly diagnosed by the classifier with high sensitivity and specificity.

The CDR3 sequence is 15 residues long. The ends were cut back, 6 bases at V and 7 bases at J, with 16 bases in the middle. The V gene's germline CDR1 is SNHLY and CDR2 FYNNEI. PCR used 60 Vbeta primers and 13 Jbeta primers. Measured with immunoSEQ multiplex PCR; TCRdb has only the in-frame clones, and not every one. The top ten hold about 1.6% of the sample, which has roughly 170,000 clones, over 60% seen once. In regard to this clone: Antigen specificity is unknown.

The origin of this receptor is a girl aged 5 to 17 in good health and CMV-seronegative. The chain joins TRBV2 to TRBJ1-6; no definite D call. The sequenced material came from PBMCs. CDR3 sequence reads: CASRKGEPGNSPLHF. The CDR3 DNA reads as TGTGCCAGCAGGAAGGGAGAGCCGGGGAATTCACCCCTCCACTTT.